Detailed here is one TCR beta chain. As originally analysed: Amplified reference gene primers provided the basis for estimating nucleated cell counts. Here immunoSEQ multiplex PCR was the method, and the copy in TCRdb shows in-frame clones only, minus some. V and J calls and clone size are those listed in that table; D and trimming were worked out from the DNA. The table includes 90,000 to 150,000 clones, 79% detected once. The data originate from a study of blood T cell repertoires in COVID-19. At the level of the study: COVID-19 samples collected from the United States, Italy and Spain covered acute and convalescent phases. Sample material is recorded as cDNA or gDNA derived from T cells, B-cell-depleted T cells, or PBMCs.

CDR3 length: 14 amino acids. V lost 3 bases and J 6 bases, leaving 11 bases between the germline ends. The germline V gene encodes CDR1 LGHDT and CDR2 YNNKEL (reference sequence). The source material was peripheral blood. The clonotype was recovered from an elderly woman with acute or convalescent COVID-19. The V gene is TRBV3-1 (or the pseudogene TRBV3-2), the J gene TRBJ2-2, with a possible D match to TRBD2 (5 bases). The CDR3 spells CASSHGVLAGELFF. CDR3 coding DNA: TGTGCCAGCAGCCACGGGGTATTGGCCGGGGAGCTGTTTTTT.